These 3 T cell receptor beta chains were sequenced from one sample in a study of beta chain features in type 1 diabetes. Expressed TCRB transcripts got sequenced, as all isolated RNA was reverse transcribed. Assay: immunoSEQ multiplex PCR; the TCRdb copy retains only in-frame clones and omits some. The table includes hundreds of thousands of clones, around 15% detected once. The sequencing sample was made of central memory CD4+ T cells from blood. Receptor source: a man in his thirties or forties in good health.

The chain is built from TRBV6-1 and TRBJ2-2; no clear D gene. The CDR3 spans 14 residues. The germline V gene encodes CDR1 MNHNS and CDR2 SASEGT. The germline V and J ends were trimmed by 7 bases and 0 bases, with 9 bases remaining between them. In nucleotides, the CDR3 is TGTGCCAGCAAGTGGCATACGAACACCGGGGAGCTGTTTTTT. Its protein is CASKWHTNTGELFF.

The table lists this clone with a few counts. The gene calls are TRBV15 and TRBJ1-5; D gene unclear. The CDR3 is 13 residues long. From germline, CDR1 is LNHNV and CDR2 YYDKDF (reference sequence). V lost 0 bases to trimming and J lost 3 bases, with 3 bases between them. CDR3 region: CATSRDLNQPQHF. The CDR3 nucleotides are TGTGCCACCAGCAGAGATCTCAATCAGCCCCAGCATTTT.

This clone was counted at least ten times. The J gene is TRBJ1-2, the V gene TRBV6-5; a possible D gene is TRBD1 (5 bases). The CDR3 is 12 residues long. V was clipped by 6 bases and J by 6 bases, with 11 bases between them. CDR1 MNHEY and CDR2 SVGAGI come from the germline V gene. CDR3 sequence: CASSFGGNGYTF. Written as DNA, the CDR3 is TGTGCCAGCAGCTTCGGGGGGAATGGCTACACCTTC.